These 11 T cell receptor beta chains were sequenced from one sample in a study of T cell responses to AZD1222 COVID-19 vaccine. Sequencing was performed with immunoSEQ multiplex PCR; in TCRdb, only in-frame clones are kept and a portion is missing. The data contain about 93,000 clones, about 90% of them singletons. The specimen was peripheral blood, collected on day 0 of MenACWY control vaccination. These receptors originate from an adult in good health.

This rearrangement joins TRBV19 to TRBJ2-2, with D possibly being TRBD1 (6 bases). The V end was cut by 5 bases, the J end by 4 bases, with 14 bases between. The CDR3 runs to 15 residues. Germline CDR1 LNHDA, CDR2 SQIVND (reference sequence). CDR3 sequence reads: CASSHRVMSTGELFF. In DNA form, the CDR3 reads TGTGCCAGTAGTCACAGGGTGATGTCCACCGGGGAGCTGTTTTTT. Full variable domain (remainder filled in from reference TRBV19 and TRBJ2-2): DGGITQSPKYLFRKEGQNVTLSCEQNLNHDAMYWYRQDPGQGLRLIYYSQIVNDFQKGDIAEGYSVSREKKESFPLTVTSAQKNPTAFYLCASSHRVMSTGELFFGEGSRLTVL.

The chain employs TRBV7-8 and TRBJ1-6; no clear D gene. The V end lost 1 base, the J end lost 8 bases, and 3 bases lay between the germline ends. In germline, CDR1 is SGHVS, CDR2 FQNEAQ. The CDR3 is 12 residues long. CDR3 sequence: CASSLGYSPLHF. In DNA, the CDR3 is TGTGCCAGCAGCTTAGGGTATTCACCCCTCCACTTT.

This chain uses TRBV7-2 with TRBJ2-7; D assignment may be TRBD1 or TRBD2 (5 bases each). Germline V CDR1 and CDR2: SGHTA, FQGNSA. This CDR3 contains 13 residues. The V end was cut by 4 bases, the J end by 2 bases, with 9 bases between. The CDR3, as DNA: TGTGCCAGCAGCTGGGGGAATACCTACGAGCAGTACTTC. The encoded protein is CASSWGNTYEQYF.

A few counts support this clone. The chain carries TRBV6-2 or TRBV6-3 and TRBJ2-2; 7 nucleotides line up with TRBD1. The CDR3 length is 14 residues. Germline V lookup: CDR1 MNHEY, CDR2 SVGEGT. J gave up 4 bases and V 5 bases, and 4 bases lay outside the gene matches. The CDR3 DNA sequence: TGTGCCAGCAGTAACAGGGGTGGCACCGGGGAGCTGTTTTTT. As protein: CASSNRGGTGELFF.

The rearrangement uses TRBV4-3 and TRBJ1-1; D ambiguous. Germline loops: CDR1 LGHNA, CDR2 YSLEER. V lost 0 bases and J lost 2, with 13 bases in between. This CDR3 spans 16 amino acids. The CDR3, as DNA: TGCGCCAGCAGCCAAGACGCGGGGAGCAGAAACACTGAAGCTTTCTTT. This codes for CASSQDAGSRNTEAFF.

The chain uses TRBV9 and TRBJ2-3; 9 bases are a match to TRBD1. Germline loops: CDR1 SGDLS, CDR2 YYNGEE. The CDR3 is 16 residues long. V dropped 0 bases and J dropped 5; count of bases not matched to a gene: 7. The CDR3: CASSVDGTGSGDTQYF. CDR3 sequence (DNA): TGTGCCAGCAGCGTAGATGGGACAGGGTCAGGAGATACGCAGTATTTT. Combining the CDR3 with reference TRBV9 and TRBJ2-3 gives the whole variable domain DSGVTQTPKHLITATGQRVTLRCSPRSGDLSVYWYQQSLDQGLQFLIQYYNGEERAKGNILERFSAQQFPDLHSELNLSSLELGDSALYFCASSVDGTGSGDTQYFGPGTRLTVL.

The chain couples TRBV19 to TRBJ1-3; the D is unclear. V lost 7 bases, J lost 0 bases, and 13 bases lay in between. Per the germline V gene, CDR1 is LNHDA and CDR2 is SQIVND (reference sequence). This CDR3 contains 15 residues. CDR3 nucleotide sequence: TGTGCCAGTACCCTCGGGCAGTACTCTGGAAACACCATATATTTT. It encodes CASTLGQYSGNTIYF.

This rearrangement joins TRBV5-4 to TRBJ2-7; TRBD1 matches 7 bases. Looked up from germline, CDR1 is SGHNT and CDR2 is YYREEE (reference sequence). The J segment lost 9 bases and the V segment lost 4 bases, leaving 10 bases of the junction unmatched. The CDR3 covers 13 residues. In nucleotides, the CDR3 is TGTGCCAGCAGCATCGGCGGACAGGCAAGGCAGTACTTC. Translation: CASSIGGQARQYF. Full variable domain (outside the CDR3, taken from reference TRBV5-4 and TRBJ2-7): ETGVTQSPTHLIKTRGQQVTLRCSSQSGHNTVSWYQQALGQGPQFIFQYYREEENGRGNFPPRFSGLQFPNYSSELNVNALELDDSALYLCASSIGGQARQYFGPGTRLTVT.

As DNA, the CDR3 is TGTGCCAGCAGTGAATATATAGGAGAGGGTGAAAAACTGTTTTTT. It specifies CASSEYIGEGEKLFF. The chain links TRBV25-1 to TRBJ1-4; D gene ambiguous. CDR1 and CDR2 from the germline V gene are MGHDK and SYGVNS. This CDR3 has 15 residues. V was trimmed by 0 bases and J by 7 bases, leaving 12 bases between them.

The chain joins TRBV4-3 to TRBJ2-7; D unclear. Trimming removed 0 bases from V and 4 bases from J, with 13 bases in between. This CDR3 region has 15 residues. Per the germline V gene, CDR1 is LGHNA and CDR2 is YSLEER. The CDR3 DNA follows: TGCGCCAGCAGCCAAGAATGGGGAAGTGGTTACGAGCAGTACTTC. Protein sequence: CASSQEWGSGYEQYF.

The J gene is TRBJ1-1, the V gene TRBV10-3, with 7 bases aligning to TRBD1. In germline, CDR1 is ENHRY, CDR2 SYGVKD. The CDR3 is 13 amino acids. Trimming at V came to 7 bases and at J to 6 bases, leaving 8 bases not matched to a gene. DNA for the CDR3: TGTGCCATCACCCAGGGACAGTCTTCTGAAGCTTTCTTT. It specifies CAITQGQSSEAFF.